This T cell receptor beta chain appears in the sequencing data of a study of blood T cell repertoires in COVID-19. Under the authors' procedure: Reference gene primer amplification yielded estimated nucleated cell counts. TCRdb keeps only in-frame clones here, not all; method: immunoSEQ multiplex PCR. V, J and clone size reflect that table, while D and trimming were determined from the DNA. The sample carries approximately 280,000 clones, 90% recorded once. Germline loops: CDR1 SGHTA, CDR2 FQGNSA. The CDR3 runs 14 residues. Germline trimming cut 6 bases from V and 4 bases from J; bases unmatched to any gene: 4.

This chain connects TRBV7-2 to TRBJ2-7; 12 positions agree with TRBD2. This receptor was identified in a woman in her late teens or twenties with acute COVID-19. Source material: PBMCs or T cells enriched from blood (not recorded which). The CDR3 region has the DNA TGTGCCAGCAGGCTACTAGCGGGGGGTTACGAGCAGTACTTC. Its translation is CASRLLAGGYEQYF.